Below, one T cell receptor (beta chain) is given with its context. This receptor's antigen is unknown. Base qualities were left out, and no much larger clone turns up one base away. This specimen belongs to a study of PD-1 blockade in classical Hodgkin lymphoma (TCRdb year 2020). About the study as a whole: Nivolumab dosing was 3 mg/kg intravenously every 2 weeks, continuing until either disease progression or unacceptable toxicity. The study used CyTOF and TCR beta sequencing to define a peripheral blood immune signature of response to PD-1 blockade in classical Hodgkin lymphoma.

In the paper's terms, the time point label means: cycle 4 day 1 (C4D1), after more than 5 weeks of nivolumab. Every trial patient had relapsed following autologous stem cell transplantation, and prior brentuximab vedotin exposure was what differed among cohorts A, B and C. A total of fewer than 65 patients with relapsed/refractory classical Hodgkin lymphoma made up the trial cohort, and each patient's best overall response was complete response, partial response or progressive disease. Trial patients were treated with single-agent nivolumab in the multi-cohort phase II CheckMate 205 trial. An independent review committee assessed best overall response by applying the 2007 International Working Group response criteria. Trial PBMCs were collected just before the start of nivolumab (C1D1) and during therapy at cycle 2 day 1 and cycle 4 day 1. Peripheral blood was collected in 8 mL Vacutainer Cell Preparation Tubes, from which PBMCs were isolated by centrifugation and then cryopreserved.

The CDR3 runs 15 residues from the cysteine to the phenylalanine. The retained sequence is limited to the CDR3, 45 bases, with the frame set at the first base. CDR1 and CDR2 are read off the germline V gene as SGDLS and YYNGEE. The V end loses 0 bases and the J end loses 2 bases, and a stretch of 10 bases separates them. Genomic DNA was isolated using the Qiagen DNeasy kit from unsorted PBMCs as well as from negatively selected CD4+ and CD8+ fractions. TCR beta CDR3 regions were subjected to amplification by immunoSEQ multiplex PCR with primers that anneal to V and J segments. A synthetic immune receptor repertoire was used to minimize amplification bias, and any remaining bias was removed computationally after sequencing. For the original study's pipeline: Repertoire diversity was quantified as the Shannon entropy index using custom Python scripts. Unsorted, CD4+ and CD8+ repertoires were examined separately, except in combined analyses, for which CD4+ and CD8+ sequences were merged in silico. A clone was considered expanded if an increase in frequency of at least 2-fold after treatment relative to C1D1 was found, and a pseudocount of 0.5 was applied to clones undetected at baseline. Clones with 0 or 1 copy at C1D1 were classified as singleton clones, and clones with 2 or more copies were classified as non-singleton clones. Clones expanded in unsorted samples were annotated as CD4+, CD8+ or unknown by matching protein sequences in sorted samples from the same patient. Diversity changes from C1D1 to C4D1 were tested in paired samples using Wilcoxon tests. The clones in this table, taken by TCRdb from immuneACCESS, are in-frame only. Not every clone is retained; where verified, under half of the shortfall comes from an unresolved V gene, and the cause of the rest is unknown. That table supplies the V and J calls and clone size; D and trimming were determined from the DNA. The sample has 6,600 or so clones on record, approximately 80% of them singletons. The ten largest account for around 43% of the sample.

General findings and caveats noted by the study authors: Only a single clinical trial cohort was studied, and what caused the repertoire differences, possibly disease activity or prior therapy, remained undefined. Trial patients achieving complete response had baseline diversity similar to newly diagnosed patients, whereas partial responders and progressors had significantly lower diversity. By C4D1, a significant rise was seen in CD4+ TCR diversity but not in CD8+ TCR diversity (p=0.0027 vs p=0.16), and the rise was most apparent among complete responders (p=0.02). Baseline TCR diversity was reported to be lower in newly diagnosed patients than in healthy donors and to be lower still in relapsed/refractory patients. Lower diversity was seen in patients whose nivolumab began less than 1 year after ASCT, and these patients were left out of later analyses so that immune reconstitution would not confound the results.

The clonotype comes from a human donor with classical Hodgkin lymphoma. The sequencing used peripheral blood mononuclear cells (PBMCs), collected before the fourth cycle of nivolumab. The sequence joins TRBV9 to TRBJ2-3; there is no confident call for the D gene. CDR3 loop: CASSVGFTITDTQYF. The DNA reads TGTGCCAGCAGCGTAGGTTTTACTATCACAGATACGCAGTATTTT.